This TCR beta chain was sequenced for a study of somatic mutations in cytotoxic T cells in rheumatoid arthritis. Study results and limitations: The targets (antigens) of the expanded CD8+ clones were not known.

As regards this clone: Its antigen is not known.

The assay was immunoSEQ multiplex PCR, and TCRdb's table has in-frame clones only and misses some. The sample carries 2,500 to 3,000 clones, approximately 61% recorded once. CDR1 and CDR2 (germline): ENHRY, SYGVKD. V shed 0 bases and J 7 bases; nucleotides not matched to a gene: 3. The CDR3 totals 15 residues. This chain uses TRBV10-3 with TRBJ2-2; TRBD1 aligns across 9 bases. The source of this sequence is a woman under 30 with rheumatoid arthritis. Material for sequencing was CD8+ T cells sorted from synovial fluid. The chain's CDR3 is CAISESGTGLGELFF. The CDR3 DNA is TGTGCCATCAGTGAGTCGGGGACAGGGCTCGGGGAGCTGTTTTTT.